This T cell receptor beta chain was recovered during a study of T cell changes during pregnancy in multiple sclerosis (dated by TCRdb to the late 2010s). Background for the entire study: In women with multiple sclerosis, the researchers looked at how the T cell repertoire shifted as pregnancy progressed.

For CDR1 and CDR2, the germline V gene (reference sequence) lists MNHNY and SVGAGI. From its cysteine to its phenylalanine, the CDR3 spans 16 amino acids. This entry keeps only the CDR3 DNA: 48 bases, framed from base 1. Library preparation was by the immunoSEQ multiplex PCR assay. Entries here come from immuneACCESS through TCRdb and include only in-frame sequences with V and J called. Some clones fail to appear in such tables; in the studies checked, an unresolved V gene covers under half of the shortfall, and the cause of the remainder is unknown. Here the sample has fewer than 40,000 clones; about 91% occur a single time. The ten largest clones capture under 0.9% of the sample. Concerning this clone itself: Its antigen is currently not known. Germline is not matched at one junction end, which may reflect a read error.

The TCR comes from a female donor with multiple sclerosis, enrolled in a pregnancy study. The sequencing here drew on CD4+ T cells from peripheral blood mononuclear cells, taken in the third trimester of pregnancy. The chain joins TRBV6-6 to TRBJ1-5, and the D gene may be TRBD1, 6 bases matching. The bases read TGTGCCAGCACTTACGGGTCGGCAGGGGGCAATCAGCCCCAGCATTTT. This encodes CASTYGSAGGNQPQHF.